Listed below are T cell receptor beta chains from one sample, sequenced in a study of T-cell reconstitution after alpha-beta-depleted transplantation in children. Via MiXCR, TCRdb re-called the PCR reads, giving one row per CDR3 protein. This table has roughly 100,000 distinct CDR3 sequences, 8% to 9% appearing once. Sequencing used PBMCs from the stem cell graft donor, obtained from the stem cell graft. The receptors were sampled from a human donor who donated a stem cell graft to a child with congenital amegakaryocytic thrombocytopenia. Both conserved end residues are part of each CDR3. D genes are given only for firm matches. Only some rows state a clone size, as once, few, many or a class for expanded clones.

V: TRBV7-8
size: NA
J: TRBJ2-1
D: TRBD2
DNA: TGTGCCAGCAGCCGGAGCGGGAGGGGATACAATGAGCAGTTCTTC
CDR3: CASSRSGRGYNEQFF

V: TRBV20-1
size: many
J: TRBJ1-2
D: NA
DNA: TGCAGTGCCACTCAGGGGAATGACTATGGCTACACCTTC
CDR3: CSATQGNDYGYTF

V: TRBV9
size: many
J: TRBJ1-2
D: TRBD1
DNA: TGTGCCAGCACCCGGGACAGCTCCTATGGCTACACCTTC
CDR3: CASTRDSSYGYTF

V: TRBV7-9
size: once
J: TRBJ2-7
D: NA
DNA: TGTGCCAGCAGCCCAGGGCTCCTTCCTTATAAGTACTTC
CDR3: CASSPGLLPYKYF

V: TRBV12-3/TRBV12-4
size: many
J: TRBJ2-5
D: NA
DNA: TGTGCCAGCAGTTTTGGGTCTACCGAGACCCAGTACTTC
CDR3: CASSFGSTETQYF

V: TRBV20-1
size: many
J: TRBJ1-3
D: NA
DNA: TGCAGTGCTAGAGATGGAGGGACTGGAAACACCATATATTTT
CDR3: CSARDGGTGNTIYF

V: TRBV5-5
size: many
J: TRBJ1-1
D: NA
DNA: TGTGCCAGCAGCTTGGGCCCCGAGACTGAAGCTTTCTTT
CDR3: CASSLGPETEAFF

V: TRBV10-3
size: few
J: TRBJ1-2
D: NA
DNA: TGTGCCATAGGGGCTAACTATGGCTACACCTTC
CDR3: CAIGANYGYTF

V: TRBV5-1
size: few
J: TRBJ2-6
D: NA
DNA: TGCGCCAGCAGCTTGATAGGGATGAGCTCTGGGGCCAACGTCCTGACTTTC
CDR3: CASSLIGMSSGANVLTF

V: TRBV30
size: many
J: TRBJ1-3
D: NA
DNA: TGTGCCTGGGTCTTCTCTGGAAACACCATATATTTT
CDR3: CAWVFSGNTIYF

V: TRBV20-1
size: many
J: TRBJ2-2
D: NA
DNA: TGCAGTGCTGTAGCGCGGATGAACACCGGGGAGCTGTTTTTT
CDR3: CSAVARMNTGELFF

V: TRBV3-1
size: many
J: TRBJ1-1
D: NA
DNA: TGTGCCAGCAGCCAAGTAGGGGGGAACACTGAAGCTTTCTTT
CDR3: CASSQVGGNTEAFF